This is a list of T cell receptor beta chains from one sample in a study of early T cells in non-severe SARS-CoV-2 infection. One entry per CDR3 protein results from TCRdb running MiXCR on the 5' RACE reads. The sample yields about 50,000 distinct CDR3 sequences, about 11% seen once. The sequenced sample consisted of whole blood. The source is an adult who was a healthcare worker with PCR-confirmed SARS-CoV-2 infection or an uninfected control (not recorded which). CDR3s include the opening cysteine and the closing phenylalanine or tryptophan. Each record gives: CDR3 protein, J gene, V gene, CDR3 length.

CDR3: CASSLSLAGVYEQYF
J: TRBJ2-7
V: TRBV27
length: 15

CDR3: CSARDTGGAMGYTF
J: TRBJ1-2
V: TRBV20-1
length: 14

CDR3: CASSLMKGAEQYF
J: TRBJ2-7
V: TRBV7-3
length: 13

CDR3: CASRRERPEGKNIQYF
J: TRBJ2-4
V: TRBV12-3/TRBV12-4
length: 16

CDR3: CASSLNRVTDTQYF
J: TRBJ2-3
V: TRBV7-8
length: 14

CDR3: CASSFGGTDTQYF
J: TRBJ2-3
V: TRBV7-9
length: 13

CDR3: CASSLNSGANVLTF
J: TRBJ2-6
V: TRBV2
length: 14

CDR3: CASSPTGSRGTDTQYF
J: TRBJ2-3
V: TRBV11-2
length: 16

CDR3: CASSPYSGTWSYNEQFF
J: TRBJ2-1
V: TRBV6-5
length: 17

CDR3: CASSGTSGRNNEQFF
J: TRBJ2-1
V: TRBV9
length: 15

CDR3: CASSWAEGQVYGYTF
J: TRBJ1-2
V: TRBV6-5
length: 15

CDR3: CSARSPGRAEAFF
J: TRBJ1-1
V: TRBV20-1
length: 13

CDR3: CASRVTRASGGYEQYF
J: TRBJ2-7
V: TRBV2
length: 16

CDR3: CASMWTGQETQYF
J: TRBJ2-5
V: TRBV5-1
length: 13

CDR3: CSAVNWVSTDTQYF
J: TRBJ2-3
V: TRBV20-1
length: 14

CDR3: CASSEGLAGVYEQFF
J: TRBJ2-1
V: TRBV6-1
length: 15

CDR3: CASSDRDTGELFF
J: TRBJ2-2
V: TRBV6-4
length: 13

CDR3: CASSWDRGNGYTF
J: TRBJ1-2
V: TRBV7-9
length: 13